These 13 T cell receptor beta chains originate from one sample sequenced in a study of shared clonotypes between healthy human individuals. Some clones are missing from TCRdb's copy, which holds only in-frame ones; the method was immunoSEQ multiplex PCR. This sample has 2 million to 2.5 million clones, with under 95% found just once. The specimen sequenced was naive CD4+ T cells from PBMCs. Stated subset: CD45RA+ positively selected. These receptors all stem from a young man in good health. Some clones in this sample may be carry-over from other donors' samples.

This sequence joins TRBV9 and TRBJ2-3, with D tentatively TRBD2 (5 bases). This CDR3 has 14 amino acids. Germline V gives CDR1 SGDLS, CDR2 YYNGEE. Trimming took 1 base from V and 3 from J, leaving 9 bases between them. In DNA form, the CDR3 reads TGTGCCAGCAGCGTACTAGAGGGAACAGATACGCAGTATTTT. Protein product: CASSVLEGTDTQYF.

Only one count was recorded for this clone. CDR3 DNA: TGTGCCAGCAGTTTATGGGGCACGATCCACTATGGCTACACCTTC. Protein product: CASSLWGTIHYGYTF. The chain uses TRBV28 and TRBJ1-2; no reliable D call. The ends were cut back, 0 bases at V and 3 bases at J, with 11 bases in the middle. The CDR3 runs to 15 residues. The V gene's germline CDR1 is MDHEN and CDR2 SYDVKM.

The chain couples TRBV6-1 to TRBJ2-1; 10 positions match TRBD2. CDR1 is MNHNS and CDR2 is SASEGT in the germline V gene. Losses at the gene ends were 1 base for V and 4 bases for J; bases not matched to a gene: 4. CDR3 length: 16 residues. This CDR3 is CASSEELAGLYNEQFF. The DNA of the CDR3 is TGTGCCAGCAGTGAAGAACTAGCGGGGTTATACAATGAGCAGTTCTTC.

This chain uses TRBV6-5 with TRBJ1-2; 7 nucleotides match TRBD1. Germline values: CDR1 MNHEY, CDR2 SVGAGI. The CDR3 contains 12 residues. V was pared by 6 bases and J by 8 bases, with 6 bases of the junction left unmatched. This chain's CDR3 is CASRGGQWGYTF. The CDR3 bases are TGTGCCAGCAGGGGGGGACAGTGGGGCTACACCTTC.

The count of this clone is one. The chain combines TRBV11-3 with TRBJ2-2; perhaps D is TRBD1 or TRBD2 (5 bases each). The CDR3 loop spans 17 amino acids. Per the germline V gene, CDR1 is SGHNT and CDR2 is YENEEA. Trimming took 3 bases from V and 0 from J, leaving 14 bases between them. The CDR3 DNA reads as TGTGCCAGCAGCTTGAGCCAGGGACGATCGAACACCGGGGAGCTGTTTTTT. Translating gives CASSLSQGRSNTGELFF.

This chain links TRBV7-2 with TRBJ1-4; D possibly corresponds to TRBD1 (5 bases). This CDR3 has 15 residues. CDR1 SGHTA and CDR2 FQGNSA come from the germline V gene. The germline V and J ends were trimmed by 5 bases and 3 bases, with 13 bases remaining between them. CDR3 residues: CASSLETASNEKLFF. The CDR3 region has the DNA TGTGCCAGCAGCCTAGAGACAGCCTCTAATGAAAAACTGTTTTTT.

The V call is TRBV4-2, the J call TRBJ1-2; 8 bases are a match to TRBD1. J was trimmed by 7 bases and V by 4 bases; bases with no gene match: 11. This CDR3 comprises 15 residues. CDR1 and CDR2 from the germline V gene are LGHNA and YNFKEQ. CDR3 sequence: CASSLPGGQVFGYTF. DNA for the CDR3: TGTGCCAGCAGCCTTCCTGGGGGACAGGTTTTTGGCTACACCTTC.

V and J are TRBV27 and TRBJ2-7; D is possibly TRBD1 (6 bases). The ends were cut back, 3 bases at V and 4 bases at J, with 22 bases in the middle. Per the germline V gene, CDR1 is MNHEY and CDR2 is SMNVEV (reference sequence). The CDR3 runs to 17 residues. CDR3: CASSFRRDTRQIYEQYF. The CDR3 coding sequence is TGTGCCAGCAGTTTCAGAAGGGACACTAGACAAATTTACGAGCAGTACTTC.

The chain is built from TRBV14 and TRBJ1-6; 9 positions agree with TRBD1. The CDR3 consists of 15 residues. Per germline, CDR1 SGHDN and CDR2 FVKESK. The junction had 10 bases not matched to a gene; V was cut back by 4 bases and J by 12 bases. CDR3 in DNA: TGTGCCAGCAGCCGTTGGGACAGGGAATGGGGACCCCTCCACTTT. Translation gives CASSRWDREWGPLHF.

The J gene is TRBJ1-6, the V gene TRBV18, with D possibly matching TRBD1 (6 bases). Germline V gives CDR1 KGHSH, CDR2 LQKENI. V lost 2 bases to trimming and J lost 17 bases, with 19 bases between them. CDR3 length: 14 residues. The CDR3 here is CASSPDGSLYRVHF. The CDR3 coding sequence is TGTGCCAGCTCACCAGACGGAAGTTTGTACAGGGTCCACTTT.

This clone showed up just once. The gene calls are TRBV7-2 and TRBJ2-2; D is unclear. There are 16 residues in the CDR3. Germline values: CDR1 SGHTA, CDR2 FQGNSA. Deletions cut 2 bases from V and 2 bases from J, with 12 bases between. The CDR3 bases are TGTGCCAGCAGCTTATTTAGTCAAATCAACACCGGGGAGCTGTTTTTT. Its translation: CASSLFSQINTGELFF.

In its sample, this clone was seen once. In DNA, the CDR3 is TGTGCCAGCACCCCGGCCGGGGGGAATGGCTACACCTTC. Protein: CASTPAGGNGYTF. The chain links TRBV25-1 to TRBJ1-2; TRBD1 is a possible D gene (5 bases). The ends were cut back, 7 bases at V and 6 bases at J, with 15 bases in the middle. This CDR3 region has 13 residues. Germline lookup yields CDR1 MGHDK and CDR2 SYGVNS.

This CDR3 is CASRVGQGETYGYTF. CDR3 in DNA: TGTGCCAGCAGGGTCGGACAGGGGGAAACCTATGGCTACACCTTC. This rearrangement joins TRBV6-6 to TRBJ1-2, with 10 bases matching TRBD1. J was trimmed by 4 bases and V by 6 bases; bases with no gene match: 8. Per the germline V gene, CDR1 is MNHNY and CDR2 is SVGAGI (reference sequence). The CDR3 is 15 residues long.